This TCR beta chain stems from a study of graft-versus-host responses after intestinal transplantation. In the study overall: The recipients all started with anti-thymocyte globulin induction and then took tacrolimus and steroids for three to four years. Findings and limits, study-wide: In patients with graft-donor T cell macrochimerism, allograft graft-versus-host to host-versus-graft clonal ratios were high. Levels of circulating GvH clones at their peak were associated with early post-transplant HvG declines. Recipient-marrow GvH clones were detected, some having first appeared in ileum or blood.

Germline V gene data show CDR1 as WSHSY and CDR2 as SAAADI. The V segment lost 4 bases and the J segment 4 bases; nucleotides outside the gene matches: 7. The CDR3 totals 15 residues. Comment on this clone: Antigen: not known.

Data came from immunoSEQ multiplex PCR; TCRdb stores just in-frame clones and leaves some out. The sample lists over 65,000 clones, about nine tenths occurring once. Sequenced material: PBMCs, taken 98 days after intestinal transplantation. This chain uses TRBV10-2 with TRBJ2-5; TRBD2 matches at 9 bases. This sequence was found in a human patient who received an intestinal transplant, so some T cells may come from the graft donor. The DNA for the CDR3 is TGCGCCAGCAGTGTAGGCGGGAGGGGGCGAGAGACCCAGTACTTC. Translating gives CASSVGGRGRETQYF.